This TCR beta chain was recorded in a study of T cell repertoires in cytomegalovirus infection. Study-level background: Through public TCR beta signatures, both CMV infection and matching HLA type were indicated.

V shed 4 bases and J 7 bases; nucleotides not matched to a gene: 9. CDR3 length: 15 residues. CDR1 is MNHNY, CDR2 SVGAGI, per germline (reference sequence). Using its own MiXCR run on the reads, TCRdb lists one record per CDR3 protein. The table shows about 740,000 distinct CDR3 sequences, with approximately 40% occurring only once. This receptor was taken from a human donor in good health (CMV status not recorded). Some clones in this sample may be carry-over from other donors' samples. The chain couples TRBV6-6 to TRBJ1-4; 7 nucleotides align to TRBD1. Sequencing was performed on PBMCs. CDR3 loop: CASSLQGTVSEKLFF. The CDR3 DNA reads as TGTGCCAGCAGTTTACAGGGGACAGTCTCTGAAAAACTGTTTTTT.